This T cell receptor beta chain was documented in a study of T cells expressing NK-cell markers. Study-wide background: The authors sequenced eight donors, of whom seven were HCMV-seropositive and one was seronegative.

Study-level findings and limits: Four of the donors also had these clonotypes leading their CD3+CD56-NKG2C+ fraction. Nothing established the HCMV specificity of expanded NKG2C+ T cell clones.

On this clonotype itself: Its antigen is undetermined.

The germline CDR1 and CDR2 sequences are SGHVS and FQNEAQ. The CDR3 consists of 14 residues. Beta-chain TCR cDNA was generated via 5'RACE template switching with UMIs. TCRdb re-called the 5' RACE reads and catalogs CDR3 proteins one per entry, DNA excluded. Its listing shows 300,000 or so distinct CDR3 sequences. The rearrangement uses TRBV7-8 and TRBJ1-4; checking the TCRdb D call of TRBD1 is not possible without DNA. The receptor's source is a woman aged 18 to 75 in good health. Sequencing was done on a sample of blood T cells: a sorted CD56 or NKG2C T cell subset, CD4+ or CD8+ T cells, or bulk PBMC T cells (not recorded which). The CDR3 spells CASSRGQGNEKLFF.